This TCR beta chain was captured in a study of blood T cell repertoires in COVID-19. Study information: Sites across the United States, Italy and Spain contributed samples from acute and convalescent COVID-19.

Clinical history reported by participants formed the basis on which cohorts were assigned. Recovery meant two consecutive negative NP/OP PCR tests, professional clearance, or resolved symptoms. Per the study methods: Estimation of nucleated cell counts relied on the amplification of reference gene primers. Profiled with immunoSEQ multiplex PCR; TCRdb holds only in-frame clones, not every one. V and J calls and clone size are copied from that table; D and trimming were computed from the DNA. The table lists around 180,000 clones, about 80% of them singletons. The CDR3 spans 14 residues. Germline V lookup: CDR1 MNHEY, CDR2 SVGEGT. The V gene end was trimmed by 5 bases and the J gene end by 1 base; junction bases not matched to a gene: 3.

The origin of this receptor is a man aged 45 to 65 who had recovered from COVID-19. The material sequenced was PBMCs or T cells enriched from blood (not recorded which). V is TRBV6-2 or TRBV6-3 and J is TRBJ2-7; 9 positions match TRBD2. The CDR3 spells CASSVAGESYEQYF. DNA of the CDR3: TGTGCCAGCAGTGTAGCGGGGGAGTCCTACGAGCAGTACTTC.